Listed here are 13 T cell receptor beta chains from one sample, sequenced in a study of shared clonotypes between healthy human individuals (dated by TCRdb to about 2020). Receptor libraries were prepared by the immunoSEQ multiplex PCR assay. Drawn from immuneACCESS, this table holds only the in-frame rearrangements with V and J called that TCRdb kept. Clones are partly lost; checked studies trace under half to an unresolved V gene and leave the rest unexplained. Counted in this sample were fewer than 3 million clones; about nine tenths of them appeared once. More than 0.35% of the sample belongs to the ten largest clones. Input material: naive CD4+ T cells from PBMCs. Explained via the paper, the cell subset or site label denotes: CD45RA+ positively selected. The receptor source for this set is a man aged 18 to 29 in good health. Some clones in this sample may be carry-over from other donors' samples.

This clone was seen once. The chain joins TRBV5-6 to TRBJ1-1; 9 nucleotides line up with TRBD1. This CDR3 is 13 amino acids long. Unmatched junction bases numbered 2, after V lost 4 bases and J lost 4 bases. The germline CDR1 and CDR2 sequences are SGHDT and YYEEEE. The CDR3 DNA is TGTGCCAGCAGCCCGGACAGGGGCACTGAAGCTTTCTTT. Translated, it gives CASSPDRGTEAFF. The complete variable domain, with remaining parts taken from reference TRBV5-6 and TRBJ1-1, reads DAGVTQSPTHLIKTRGQQVTLRCSPKSGHDTVSWYQQALGQGPQFIFQYYEEEERQRGNFPDRFSGHQFPNYSSELNVNALLLGDSALYLCASSPDRGTEAFFGQGTRLTVV.

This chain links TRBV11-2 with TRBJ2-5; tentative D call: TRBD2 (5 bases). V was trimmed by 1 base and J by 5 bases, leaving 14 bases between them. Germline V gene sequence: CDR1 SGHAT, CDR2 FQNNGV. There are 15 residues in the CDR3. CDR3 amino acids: CASSLVLGWRETQYF. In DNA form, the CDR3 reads TGTGCCAGCAGCTTAGTCCTGGGATGGAGGGAGACCCAGTACTTC.

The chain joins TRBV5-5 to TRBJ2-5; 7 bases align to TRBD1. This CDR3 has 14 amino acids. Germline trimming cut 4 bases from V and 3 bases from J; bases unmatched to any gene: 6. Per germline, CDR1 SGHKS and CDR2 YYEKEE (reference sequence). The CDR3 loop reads CASSRGQLKETQYF. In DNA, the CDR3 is TGTGCCAGCAGCAGGGGACAGCTGAAAGAGACCCAGTACTTC. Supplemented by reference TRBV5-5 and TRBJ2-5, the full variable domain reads DAGVTQSPTHLIKTRGQQVTLRCSPISGHKSVSWYQQVLGQGPQFIFQYYEKEERGRGNFPDRFSARQFPNYSSELNVNALLLGDSALYLCASSRGQLKETQYFGPGTRLLVL.

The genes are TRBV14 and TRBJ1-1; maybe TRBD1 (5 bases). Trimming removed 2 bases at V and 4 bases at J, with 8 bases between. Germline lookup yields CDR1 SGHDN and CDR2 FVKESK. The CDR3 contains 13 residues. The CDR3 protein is CASSQNQGTEAFF. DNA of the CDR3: TGTGCCAGCAGCCAAAACCAGGGCACTGAAGCTTTCTTT.

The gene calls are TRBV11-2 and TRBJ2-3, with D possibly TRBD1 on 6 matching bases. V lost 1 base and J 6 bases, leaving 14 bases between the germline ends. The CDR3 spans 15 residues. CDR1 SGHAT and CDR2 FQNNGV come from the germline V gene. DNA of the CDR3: TGTGCCAGCAGCTTAGGAGGCAGGGGAATGGATACGCAGTATTTT. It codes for CASSLGGRGMDTQYF.

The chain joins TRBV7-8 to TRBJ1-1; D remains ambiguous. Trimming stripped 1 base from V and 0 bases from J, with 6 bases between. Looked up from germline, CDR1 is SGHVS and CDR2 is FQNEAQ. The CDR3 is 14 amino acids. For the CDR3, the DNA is TGTGCCAGCAGCTTAGTACGGATGAACACTGAAGCTTTCTTT. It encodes CASSLVRMNTEAFF.

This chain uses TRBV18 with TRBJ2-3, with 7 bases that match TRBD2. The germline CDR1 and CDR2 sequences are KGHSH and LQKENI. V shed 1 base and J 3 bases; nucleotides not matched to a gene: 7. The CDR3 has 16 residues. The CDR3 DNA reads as TGTGCCAGCTCACCACGCGGGAGAAGTGGTACAGATACGCAGTATTTT. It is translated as CASSPRGRSGTDTQYF.

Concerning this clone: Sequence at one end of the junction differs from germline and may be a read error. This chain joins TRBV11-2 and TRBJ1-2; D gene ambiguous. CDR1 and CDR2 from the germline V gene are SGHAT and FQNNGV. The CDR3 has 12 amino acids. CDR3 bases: TGTGCCAGCAGCTTGTTGAGGGCAGGTAGCAAATTC. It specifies CASSLLRAGSKF.

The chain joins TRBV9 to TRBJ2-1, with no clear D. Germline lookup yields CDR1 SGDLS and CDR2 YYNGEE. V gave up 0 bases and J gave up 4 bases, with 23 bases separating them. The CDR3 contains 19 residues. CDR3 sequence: CASSVEVLAAPGRYNEQFF. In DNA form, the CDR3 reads TGTGCCAGCAGCGTAGAGGTCTTGGCGGCCCCAGGAAGATACAATGAGCAGTTCTTC.

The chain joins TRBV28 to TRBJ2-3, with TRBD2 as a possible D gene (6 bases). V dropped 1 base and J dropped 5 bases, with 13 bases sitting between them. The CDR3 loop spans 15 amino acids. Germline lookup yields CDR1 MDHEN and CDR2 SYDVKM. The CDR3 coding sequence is TGTGCCAGCAGTTTATCCGGGAGTCGGGGAGATACGCAGTATTTT. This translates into CASSLSGSRGDTQYF.

Here the CDR3 reads CAIHSNTEAFF. CDR3 DNA sequence: TGTGCCATCCATTCAAACACTGAAGCTTTCTTT. V is TRBV2 and J is TRBJ1-1; no clear D. CDR1 is SNHLY, CDR2 FYNNEI, per germline. Trimming stripped 10 bases from V and 2 bases from J, with 8 bases between. This CDR3 spans 11 amino acids.

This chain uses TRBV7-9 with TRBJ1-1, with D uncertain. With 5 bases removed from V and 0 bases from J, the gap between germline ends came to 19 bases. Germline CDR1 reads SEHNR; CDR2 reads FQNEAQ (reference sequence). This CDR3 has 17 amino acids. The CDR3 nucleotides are TGTGCCAGCAGCCTAAAGCGATCAGGACGGATGAACACTGAAGCTTTCTTT. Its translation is CASSLKRSGRMNTEAFF.

The CDR3 here is CASSLLMDTEAFF. DNA for the CDR3: TGCGCCAGCAGCCTCCTGATGGACACTGAAGCTTTCTTT. The chain links TRBV4-3 to TRBJ1-1; D is unresolved. This CDR3 is 13 amino acids long. Germline loops: CDR1 LGHNA, CDR2 YSLEER. Trimming left V 4 bases short and J 3 bases short, with 9 bases between.